This TCR beta chain was observed in a study of shared clonotypes between healthy human individuals. This clone was detected ten times or more. The method was immunoSEQ multiplex PCR; TCRdb's version includes in-frame clones alone and lacks a portion of them. Of about a million clones in the sample, about 80% were seen once. The CDR3 consists of 13 residues. From germline, CDR1 is SGHAT and CDR2 FQNNGV. V was shortened by 1 base and J by 5 bases, with 7 bases between the two germline ends. The receptor's source is a man between 18 and 29 years old in good health. Some clones in this sample may be carry-over from other donors' samples. The V call is TRBV11-2, the J call TRBJ2-3, with D maybe TRBD2 (5 bases). What was sequenced was memory CD4+ T cells from PBMCs. As to subset: CD45RA-negative fraction. CDR3 region: CASSLGAGDTQYF. CDR3 DNA: TGTGCCAGCAGCTTAGGTGCGGGAGATACGCAGTATTTT.